This T cell receptor beta chain appears in the sequencing data of a study of T cell changes during pregnancy in multiple sclerosis. Trimming left V 7 bases short and J 6 bases short, with 15 bases between. Germline CDR1 and CDR2: SGHAT and FQNNGV. This CDR3 region has 13 residues. TCRdb's copy holds only in-frame clones and misses some; the assay was immunoSEQ multiplex PCR. The sample holds 45,000 or so clones; roughly 88% are singletons and the top ten take about 1.5%. The rearrangement links TRBV11-2 to TRBJ2-5; D not certain. This TCR was recovered from a female donor with multiple sclerosis, enrolled in a pregnancy study. Sequences were obtained from PBMCs (not recorded whether the cells were cultured). The CDR3 bases are TGTGCCAGCACCCCGAGCACGGTAAAGACCCAGTACTTC. It is translated as CASTPSTVKTQYF.